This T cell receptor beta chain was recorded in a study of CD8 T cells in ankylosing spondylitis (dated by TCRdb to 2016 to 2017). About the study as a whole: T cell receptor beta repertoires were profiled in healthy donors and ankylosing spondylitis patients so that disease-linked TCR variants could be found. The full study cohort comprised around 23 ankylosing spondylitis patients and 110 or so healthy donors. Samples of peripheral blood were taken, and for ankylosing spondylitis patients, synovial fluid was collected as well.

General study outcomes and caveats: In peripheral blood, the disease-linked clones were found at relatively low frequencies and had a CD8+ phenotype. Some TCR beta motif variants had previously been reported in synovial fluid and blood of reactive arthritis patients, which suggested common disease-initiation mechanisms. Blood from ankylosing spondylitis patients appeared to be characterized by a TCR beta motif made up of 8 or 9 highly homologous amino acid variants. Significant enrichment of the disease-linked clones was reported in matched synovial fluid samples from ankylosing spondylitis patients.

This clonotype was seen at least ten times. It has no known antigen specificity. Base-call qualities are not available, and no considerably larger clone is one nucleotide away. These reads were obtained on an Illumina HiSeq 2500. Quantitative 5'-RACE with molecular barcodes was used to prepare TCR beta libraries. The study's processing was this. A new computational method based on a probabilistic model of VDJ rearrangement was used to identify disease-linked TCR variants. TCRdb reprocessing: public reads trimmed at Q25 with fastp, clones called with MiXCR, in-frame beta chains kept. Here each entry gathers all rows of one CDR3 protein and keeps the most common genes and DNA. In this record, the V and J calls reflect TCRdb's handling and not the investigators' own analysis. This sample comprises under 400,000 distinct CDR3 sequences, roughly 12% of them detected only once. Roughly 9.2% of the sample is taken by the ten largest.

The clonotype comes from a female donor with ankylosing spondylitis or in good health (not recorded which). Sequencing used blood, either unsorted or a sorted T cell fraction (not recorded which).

The nucleotide sequence is TGTGCCAGCAGTCTAAGGTTAAGTCAGCCCCAGCATTTT. Its protein is CASSLRLSQPQHF. The receptor chain draws on TRBV7-2 and TRBJ1-5, with the D gene not clear enough to name. Trimming at the junction amounts to 6 bases on V and 6 bases on J, and the germline ends lie 12 bases apart. The CDR3 numbers 13 residues from cysteine through phenylalanine. Only the CDR3 DNA stays, 39 bases, in frame from base 1. CDR1 and CDR2 are read off the germline V gene as SGHTA and FQGNSA.